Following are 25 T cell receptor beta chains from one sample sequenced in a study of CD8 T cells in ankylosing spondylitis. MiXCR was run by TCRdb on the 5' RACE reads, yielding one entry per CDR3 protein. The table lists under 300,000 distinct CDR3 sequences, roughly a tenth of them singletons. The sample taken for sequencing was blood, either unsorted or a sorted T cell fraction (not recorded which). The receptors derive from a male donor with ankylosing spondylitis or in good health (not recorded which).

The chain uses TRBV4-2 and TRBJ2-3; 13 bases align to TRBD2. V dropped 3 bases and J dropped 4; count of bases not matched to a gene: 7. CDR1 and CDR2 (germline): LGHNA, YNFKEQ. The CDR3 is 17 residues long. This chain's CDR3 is CASSHRGTSGTPDTQYF. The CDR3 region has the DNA TGTGCCAGCAGCCATCGTGGGACTAGCGGGACTCCAGATACGCAGTATTTT.

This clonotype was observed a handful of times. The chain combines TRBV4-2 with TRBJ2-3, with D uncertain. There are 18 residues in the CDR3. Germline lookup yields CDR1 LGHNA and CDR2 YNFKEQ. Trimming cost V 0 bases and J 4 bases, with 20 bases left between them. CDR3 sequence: CASSQDSQKQRFADTQYF. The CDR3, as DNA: TGTGCCAGCAGCCAAGATTCTCAAAAACAGAGATTTGCAGATACGCAGTATTTT.

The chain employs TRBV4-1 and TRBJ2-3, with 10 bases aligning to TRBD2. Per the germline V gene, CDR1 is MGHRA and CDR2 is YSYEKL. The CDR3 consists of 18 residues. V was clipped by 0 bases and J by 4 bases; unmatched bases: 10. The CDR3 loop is CASSQEAISGRVPDTQYF. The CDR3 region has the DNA TGCGCCAGCAGCCAAGAAGCTATAAGCGGGAGGGTACCAGATACGCAGTATTTT.

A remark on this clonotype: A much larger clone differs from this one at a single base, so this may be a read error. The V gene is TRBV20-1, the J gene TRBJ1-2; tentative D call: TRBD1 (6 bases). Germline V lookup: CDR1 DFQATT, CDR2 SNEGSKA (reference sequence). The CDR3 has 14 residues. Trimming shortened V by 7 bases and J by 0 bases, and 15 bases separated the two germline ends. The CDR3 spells CSVHLDRSNYGYTF. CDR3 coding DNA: TGCAGTGTCCATCTCGACAGGTCTAACTATGGCTACACCTTC.

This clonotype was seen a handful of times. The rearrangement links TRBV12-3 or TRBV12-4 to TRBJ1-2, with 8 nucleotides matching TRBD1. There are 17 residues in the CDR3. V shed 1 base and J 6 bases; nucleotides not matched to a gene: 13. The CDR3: CASSLGRGPGGGDGYTF. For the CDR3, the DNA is TGTGCCAGCAGTTTAGGACGGGGGCCAGGGGGCGGGGATGGCTACACCTTC.

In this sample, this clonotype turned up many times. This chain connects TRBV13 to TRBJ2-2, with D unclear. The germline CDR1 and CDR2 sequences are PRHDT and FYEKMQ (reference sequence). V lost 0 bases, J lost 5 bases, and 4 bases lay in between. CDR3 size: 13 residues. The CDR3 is CASSLGRTGELFF. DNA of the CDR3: TGTGCCAGCAGCTTAGGCCGGACCGGGGAGCTGTTTTTT. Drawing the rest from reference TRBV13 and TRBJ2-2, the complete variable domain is AAGVIQSPRHLIKEKRETATLKCYPIPRHDTVYWYQQGPGQDPQFLISFYEKMQSDKGSIPDRFSAQQFSDYHSELNMSSLELGDSALYFCASSLGRTGELFFGEGSRLTVL.

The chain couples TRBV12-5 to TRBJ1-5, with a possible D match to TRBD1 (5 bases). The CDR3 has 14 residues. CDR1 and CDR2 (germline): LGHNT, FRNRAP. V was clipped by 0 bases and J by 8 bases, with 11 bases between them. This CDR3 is CASGLVPGFEPQHF. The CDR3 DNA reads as TGTGCTAGTGGTTTGGTACCAGGGTTTGAGCCCCAGCATTTT.

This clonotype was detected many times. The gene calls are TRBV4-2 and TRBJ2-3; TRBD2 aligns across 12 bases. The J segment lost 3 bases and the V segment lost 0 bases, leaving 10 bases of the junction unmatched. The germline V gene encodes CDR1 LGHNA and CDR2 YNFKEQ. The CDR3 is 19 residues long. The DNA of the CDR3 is TGTGCCAGCAGCCAAGATCGAGGAGCCGGACTAGCGGGAACAGATACGCAGTATTTT. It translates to CASSQDRGAGLAGTDTQYF.

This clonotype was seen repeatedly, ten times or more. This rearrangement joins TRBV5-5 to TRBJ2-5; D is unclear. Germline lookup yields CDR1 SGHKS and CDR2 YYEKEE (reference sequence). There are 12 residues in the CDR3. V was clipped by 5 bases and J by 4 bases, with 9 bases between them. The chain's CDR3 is CASSSPPETQYF. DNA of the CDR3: TGTGCCAGCAGTTCGCCCCCAGAGACCCAGTACTTC.

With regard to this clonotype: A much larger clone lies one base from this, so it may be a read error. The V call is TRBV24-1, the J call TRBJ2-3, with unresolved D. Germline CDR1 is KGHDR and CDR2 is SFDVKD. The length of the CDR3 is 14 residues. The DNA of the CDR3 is TGTGCCACCAGTGACCCGACATCTTCAGATACGCATTATTTT. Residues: CATSDPTSSDTHYF.

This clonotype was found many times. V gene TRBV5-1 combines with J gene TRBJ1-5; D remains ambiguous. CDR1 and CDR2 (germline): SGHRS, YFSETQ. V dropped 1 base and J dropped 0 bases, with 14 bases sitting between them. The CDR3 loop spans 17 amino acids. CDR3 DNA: TGCGCCAGCAGCTTGCAACCTACAAGTGATAGCAATCAGCCCCAGCATTTT. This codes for CASSLQPTSDSNQPQHF.

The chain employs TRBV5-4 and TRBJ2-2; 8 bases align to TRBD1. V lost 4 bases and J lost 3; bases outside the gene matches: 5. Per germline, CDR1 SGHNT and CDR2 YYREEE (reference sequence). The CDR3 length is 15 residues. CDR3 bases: TGTGCCAGCAGCCAACCGGACAGGGACACCGGGGAGCTGTTTTTT. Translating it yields CASSQPDRDTGELFF.

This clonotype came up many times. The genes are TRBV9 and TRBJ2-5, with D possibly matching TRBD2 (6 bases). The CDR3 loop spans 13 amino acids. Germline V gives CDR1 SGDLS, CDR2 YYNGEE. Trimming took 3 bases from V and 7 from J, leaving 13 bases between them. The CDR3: CASSARRDGTQYF. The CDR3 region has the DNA TGTGCCAGCAGCGCCCGGAGGGACGGGACCCAGTACTTC.

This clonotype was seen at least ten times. The CDR3: CASSLGRGNIQYF. The DNA for the CDR3 is TGTGCCAGCAGTCTGGGCCGGGGAAACATTCAGTACTTC. The chain links TRBV12-3 or TRBV12-4 to TRBJ2-4; possible D gene TRBD2, 5 bases. The CDR3 has 13 amino acids. V lost 5 bases to trimming and J lost 6 bases, with 11 bases between them.

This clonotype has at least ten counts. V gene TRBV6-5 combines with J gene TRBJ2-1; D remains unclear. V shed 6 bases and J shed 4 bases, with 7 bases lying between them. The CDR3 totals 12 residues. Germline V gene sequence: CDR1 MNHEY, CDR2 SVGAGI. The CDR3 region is CASSRTYNEQFF. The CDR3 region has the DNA TGTGCCAGCAGCCGTACATACAATGAGCAGTTCTTC.

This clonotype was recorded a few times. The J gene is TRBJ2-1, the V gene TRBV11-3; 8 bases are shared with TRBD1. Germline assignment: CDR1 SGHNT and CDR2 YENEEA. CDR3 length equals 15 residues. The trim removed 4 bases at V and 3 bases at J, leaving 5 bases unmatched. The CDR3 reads CASSSRTGYYNEQFF. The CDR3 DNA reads TGTGCCAGCAGCTCAAGGACAGGGTACTACAATGAGCAGTTCTTC.

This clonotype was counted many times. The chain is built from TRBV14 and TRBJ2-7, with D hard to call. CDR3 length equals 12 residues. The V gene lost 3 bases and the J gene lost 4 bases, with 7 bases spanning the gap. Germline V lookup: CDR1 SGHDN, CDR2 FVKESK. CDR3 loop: CASSHTPYEQYF. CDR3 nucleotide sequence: TGTGCCAGCAGCCACACCCCTTACGAGCAGTACTTC.

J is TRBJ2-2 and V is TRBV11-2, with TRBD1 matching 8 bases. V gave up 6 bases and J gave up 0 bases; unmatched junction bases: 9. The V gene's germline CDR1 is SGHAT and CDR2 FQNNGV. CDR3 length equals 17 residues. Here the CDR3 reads CASSSTGQGPNTGELFF. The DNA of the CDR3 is TGTGCCAGCAGTTCCACCGGACAGGGCCCGAACACCGGGGAGCTGTTTTTT.

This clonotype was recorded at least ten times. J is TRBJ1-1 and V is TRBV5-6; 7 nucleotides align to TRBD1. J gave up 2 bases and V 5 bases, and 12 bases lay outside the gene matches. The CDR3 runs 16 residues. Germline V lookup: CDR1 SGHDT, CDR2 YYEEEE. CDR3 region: CASRPVDRFLNTEAFF. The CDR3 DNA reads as TGTGCCAGCAGACCGGTGGACAGGTTTCTAAACACTGAAGCTTTCTTT.

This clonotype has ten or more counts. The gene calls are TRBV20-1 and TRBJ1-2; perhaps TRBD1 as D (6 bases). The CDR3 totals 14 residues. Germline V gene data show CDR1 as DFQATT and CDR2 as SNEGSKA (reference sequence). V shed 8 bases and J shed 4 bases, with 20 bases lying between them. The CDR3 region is CSSPLGGMSYGYTF. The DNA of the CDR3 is TGCAGTTCCCCCCTGGGGGGCATGAGCTATGGCTACACCTTC.

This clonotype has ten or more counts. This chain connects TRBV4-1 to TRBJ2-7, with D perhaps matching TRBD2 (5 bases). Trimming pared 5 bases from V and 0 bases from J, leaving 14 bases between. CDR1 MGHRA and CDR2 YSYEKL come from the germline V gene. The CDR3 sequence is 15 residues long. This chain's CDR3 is CASSGSSGSSYEQYF. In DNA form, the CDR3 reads TGCGCCAGCAGCGGATCATCGGGGAGCTCCTACGAGCAGTACTTC.

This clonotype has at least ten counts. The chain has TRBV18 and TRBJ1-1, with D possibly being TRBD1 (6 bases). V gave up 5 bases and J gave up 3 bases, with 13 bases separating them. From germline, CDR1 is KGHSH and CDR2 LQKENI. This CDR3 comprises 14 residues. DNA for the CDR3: TGTGCCAGCTCAGAAACGGGGGCTTACACTGAAGCTTTCTTT. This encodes CASSETGAYTEAFF. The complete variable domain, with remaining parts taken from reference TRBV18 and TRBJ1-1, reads NAGVMQNPRHLVRRRGQEARLRCSPMKGHSHVYWYRQLPEEGLKFMVYLQKENIIDESGMPKERFSAEFPKEGPSILRIQQVVRGDSAAYFCASSETGAYTEAFFGQGTRLTVV.

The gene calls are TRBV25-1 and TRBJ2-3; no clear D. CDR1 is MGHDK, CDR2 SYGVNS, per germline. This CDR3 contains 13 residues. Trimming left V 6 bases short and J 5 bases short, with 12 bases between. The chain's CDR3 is CASRRLEQDTQYF. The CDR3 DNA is TGTGCCAGCAGGCGGTTGGAACAAGATACGCAGTATTTT.

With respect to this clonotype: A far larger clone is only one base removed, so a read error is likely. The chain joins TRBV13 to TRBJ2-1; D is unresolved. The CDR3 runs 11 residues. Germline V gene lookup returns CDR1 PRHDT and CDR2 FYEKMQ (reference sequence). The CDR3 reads CASNLEDEQFF. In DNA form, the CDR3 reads TGTGCCAGCAACTTAGAGGATGAGCAGTTCTTC.

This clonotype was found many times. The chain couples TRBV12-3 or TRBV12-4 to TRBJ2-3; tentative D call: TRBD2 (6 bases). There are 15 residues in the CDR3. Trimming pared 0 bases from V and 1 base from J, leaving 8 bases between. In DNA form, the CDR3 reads TGTGCCAGCAGTTTAGCTAGCGGACGCACAGATACGCAGTATTTT. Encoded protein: CASSLASGRTDTQYF.